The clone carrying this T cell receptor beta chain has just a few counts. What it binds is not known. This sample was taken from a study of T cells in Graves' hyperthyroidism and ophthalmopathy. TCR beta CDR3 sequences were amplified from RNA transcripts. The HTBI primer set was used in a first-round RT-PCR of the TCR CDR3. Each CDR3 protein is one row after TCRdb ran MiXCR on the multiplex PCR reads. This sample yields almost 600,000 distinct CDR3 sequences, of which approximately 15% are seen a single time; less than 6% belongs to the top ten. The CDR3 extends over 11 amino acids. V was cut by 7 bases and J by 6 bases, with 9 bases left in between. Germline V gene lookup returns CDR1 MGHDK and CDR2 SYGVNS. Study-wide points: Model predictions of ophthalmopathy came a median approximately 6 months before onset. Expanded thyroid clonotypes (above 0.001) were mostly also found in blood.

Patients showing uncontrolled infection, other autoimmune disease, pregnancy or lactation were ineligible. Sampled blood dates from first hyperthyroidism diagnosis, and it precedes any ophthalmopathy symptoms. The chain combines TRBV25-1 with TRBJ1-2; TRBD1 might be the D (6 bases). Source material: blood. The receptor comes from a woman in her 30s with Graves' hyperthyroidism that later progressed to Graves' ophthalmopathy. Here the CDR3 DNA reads TGTGCCAGCAAACAGGGTCATGGCTACACCTTC. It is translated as CASKQGHGYTF.